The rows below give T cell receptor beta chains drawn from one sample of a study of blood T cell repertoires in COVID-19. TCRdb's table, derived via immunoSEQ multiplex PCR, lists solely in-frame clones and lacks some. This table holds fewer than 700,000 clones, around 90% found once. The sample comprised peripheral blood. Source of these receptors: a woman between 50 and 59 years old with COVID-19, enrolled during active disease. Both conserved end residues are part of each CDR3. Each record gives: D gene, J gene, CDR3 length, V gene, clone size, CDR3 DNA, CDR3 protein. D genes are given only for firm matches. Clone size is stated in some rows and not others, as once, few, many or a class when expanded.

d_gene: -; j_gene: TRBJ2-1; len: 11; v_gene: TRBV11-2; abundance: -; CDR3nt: TGTGCCAGCAGCCAATACAATGAGCAGTTCTTC; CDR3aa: CASSQYNEQFF
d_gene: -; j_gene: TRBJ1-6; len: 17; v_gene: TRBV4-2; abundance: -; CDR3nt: TGTGCCAGCAGCCAAGATTGGATAGCTGCTTATAATTCACCCCTCCACTTT; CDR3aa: CASSQDWIAAYNSPLHF
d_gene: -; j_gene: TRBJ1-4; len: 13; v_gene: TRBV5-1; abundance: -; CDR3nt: TGCGCCAGCTCGGGGGGATCTAATGAAAAACTGTTTTTT; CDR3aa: CASSGGSNEKLFF
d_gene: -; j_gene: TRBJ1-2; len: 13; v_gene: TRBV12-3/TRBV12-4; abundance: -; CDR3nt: TGTGCCAGCAGCCTTGGACAGCTCTCCTATAAGACCTTC; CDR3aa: CASSLGQLSYKTF
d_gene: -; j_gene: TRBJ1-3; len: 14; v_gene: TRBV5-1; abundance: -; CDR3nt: TGCGCCAGCAGCCCCCGACAGCCTGGAAACACCATATATTTT; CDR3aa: CASSPRQPGNTIYF
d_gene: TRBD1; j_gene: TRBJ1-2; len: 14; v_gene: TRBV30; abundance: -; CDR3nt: TGTGCCTGGAGTCCGGACAGGGGGTCCTATGGCTACACCTTC; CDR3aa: CAWSPDRGSYGYTF
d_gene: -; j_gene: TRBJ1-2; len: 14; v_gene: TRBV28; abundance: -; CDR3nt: TGTGCCAGCAGTTTCTCCCGACGGGGCTATGGCTACACCTTC; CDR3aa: CASSFSRRGYGYTF
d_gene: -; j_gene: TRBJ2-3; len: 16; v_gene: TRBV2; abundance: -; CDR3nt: TGTGCCAGCAGCGGGGACACTGAGGGTGGCACAGATACGCAGTATTTT; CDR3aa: CASSGDTEGGTDTQYF
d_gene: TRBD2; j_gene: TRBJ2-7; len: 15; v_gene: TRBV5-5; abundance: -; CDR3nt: TGTGCCAGCAGCGGCGGACTAGCGGGGCCCTACGAGCAGTACTTC; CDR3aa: CASSGGLAGPYEQYF
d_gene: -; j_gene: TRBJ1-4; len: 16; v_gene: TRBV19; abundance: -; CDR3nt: TGTGCCAGTAGTATAATGGGCGCAGTAGATAGTGAAAAACTGTTTTTT; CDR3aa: CASSIMGAVDSEKLFF
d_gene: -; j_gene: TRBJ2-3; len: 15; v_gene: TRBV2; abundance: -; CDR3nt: TGTGCCAGCAGTGAAATAGGCGGGGGCTTAGATACGCAGTATTTT; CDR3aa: CASSEIGGGLDTQYF
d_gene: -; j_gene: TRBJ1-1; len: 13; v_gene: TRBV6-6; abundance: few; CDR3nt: TGTGCCAGCACCCTACAGGGAACCACTGAAGCTTTCTTT; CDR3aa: CASTLQGTTEAFF
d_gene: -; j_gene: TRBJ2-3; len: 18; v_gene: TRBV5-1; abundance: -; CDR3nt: TGCGCCAGCAGCTTGGTGGGTGTACGGCAGGGCAGCACAGATACGCAGTATTTT; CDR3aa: CASSLVGVRQGSTDTQYF
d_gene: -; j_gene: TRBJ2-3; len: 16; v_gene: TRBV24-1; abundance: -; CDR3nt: TGTGCCACCAGTGATTTATGGGAGGATAACACAGATACGCAGTATTTT; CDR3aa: CATSDLWEDNTDTQYF
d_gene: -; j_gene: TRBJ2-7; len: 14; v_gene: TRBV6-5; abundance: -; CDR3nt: TGTGCCAGCCGTATGAGGCGGGACTTCTACGAGCAGTACTTC; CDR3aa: CASRMRRDFYEQYF
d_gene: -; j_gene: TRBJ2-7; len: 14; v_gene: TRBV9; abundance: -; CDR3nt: TGTGCCAGCAGCGTAGGCGAGGGTTTCTACGAGCAGTACTTC; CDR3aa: CASSVGEGFYEQYF
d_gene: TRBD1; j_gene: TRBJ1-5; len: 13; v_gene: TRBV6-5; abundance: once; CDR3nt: TGTGCCAGCAGCATTGACAGGGGACAGCCCCAGCATTTT; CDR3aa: CASSIDRGQPQHF
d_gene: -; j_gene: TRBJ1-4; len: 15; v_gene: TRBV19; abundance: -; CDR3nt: TGTGCCAGTAGTTCCCGACAGGACCATAATGAAAAACTGTTTTTT; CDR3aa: CASSSRQDHNEKLFF
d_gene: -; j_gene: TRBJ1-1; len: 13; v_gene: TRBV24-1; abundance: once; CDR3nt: TGTGCCACCCGAGCAGGGGTAGGCACTGAAGCTTTCTTT; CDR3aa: CATRAGVGTEAFF
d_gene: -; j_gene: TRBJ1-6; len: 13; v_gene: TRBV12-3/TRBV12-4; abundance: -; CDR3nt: TGTGCCAGCAGTCCCCGACAGGAAGGACCCCTCCACTTT; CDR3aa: CASSPRQEGPLHF
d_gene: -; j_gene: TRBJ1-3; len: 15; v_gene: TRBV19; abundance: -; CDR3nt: TGTGCCAGTAGTATAGCGGCAGGCTCTGGAAACACCATATATTTT; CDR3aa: CASSIAAGSGNTIYF
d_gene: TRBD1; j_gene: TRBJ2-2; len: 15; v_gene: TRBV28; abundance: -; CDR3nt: TGTGCCAGCAGTTTAGTGGACAGGGCTACCGGGGAGCTGTTTTTT; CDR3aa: CASSLVDRATGELFF
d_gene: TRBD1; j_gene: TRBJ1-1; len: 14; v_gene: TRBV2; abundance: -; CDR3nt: TGTGCCAGCAGTGAACAGGGGGCTTTGACTGAAGCTTTCTTT; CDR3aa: CASSEQGALTEAFF
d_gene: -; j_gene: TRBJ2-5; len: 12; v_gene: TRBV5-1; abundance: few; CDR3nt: TGCGCCAGCAGCTCCGGTAGAGAGACCCAGTACTTC; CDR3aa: CASSSGRETQYF
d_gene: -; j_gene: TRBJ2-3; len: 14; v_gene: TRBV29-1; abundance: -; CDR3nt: TGCAGCGTTGAAGTCGGAGCAGACACAGATACGCAGTATTTT; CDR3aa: CSVEVGADTDTQYF
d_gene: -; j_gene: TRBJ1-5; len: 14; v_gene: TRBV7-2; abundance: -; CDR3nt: TGTGCCAGCAGCTCCCCCTACGACAGTACAGCCCAGCATTTT; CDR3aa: CASSSPYDSTAQHF
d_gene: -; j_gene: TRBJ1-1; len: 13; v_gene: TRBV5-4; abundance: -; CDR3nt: TGTGCCAGCGGAGCCGCGGGGAACACTGAAGCTTTCTTT; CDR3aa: CASGAAGNTEAFF
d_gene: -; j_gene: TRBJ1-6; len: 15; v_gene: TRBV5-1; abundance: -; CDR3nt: TGCGCCAGCAGCCCTGGAGAGGGTTACAATTCACCCCTCCACTTT; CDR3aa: CASSPGEGYNSPLHF
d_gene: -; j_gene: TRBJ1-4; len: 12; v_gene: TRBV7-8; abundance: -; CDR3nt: TGTGCCAGCAGCCCGAAAGGGAGGAAACTGTTTTTT; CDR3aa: CASSPKGRKLFF
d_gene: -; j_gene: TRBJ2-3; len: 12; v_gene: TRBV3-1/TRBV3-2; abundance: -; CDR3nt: TGTGCCAGCTCTAGGCGGACAGATACGCAGTATTTT; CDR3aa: CASSRRTDTQYF
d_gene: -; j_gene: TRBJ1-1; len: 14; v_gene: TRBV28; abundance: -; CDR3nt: TGTGCCAGCAGTTTGAGAGGGTCGCGGGTTGAAGCTTTCTTT; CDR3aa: CASSLRGSRVEAFF
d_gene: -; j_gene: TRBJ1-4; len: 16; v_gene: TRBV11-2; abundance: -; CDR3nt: TGTGCCAGCAGCTCCGGGACTGAGACTTTTAATGAAAAACTGTTTTTT; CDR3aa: CASSSGTETFNEKLFF
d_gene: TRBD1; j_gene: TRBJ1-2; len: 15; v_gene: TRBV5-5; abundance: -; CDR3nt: TGTGCCAGCAGCTCCAACAGGGGGAGAACCTATGGCTACACCTTC; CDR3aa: CASSSNRGRTYGYTF
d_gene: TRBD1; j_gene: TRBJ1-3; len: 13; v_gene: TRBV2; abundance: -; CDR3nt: TGTGCCAGCAGTGTCAGGGGGGAAAACACCATATATTTT; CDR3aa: CASSVRGENTIYF
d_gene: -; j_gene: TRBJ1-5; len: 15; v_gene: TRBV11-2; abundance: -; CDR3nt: TGTGCCAGCAGCTTATCAGGGCAGGGTAATCAGCCCCAGCATTTT; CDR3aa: CASSLSGQGNQPQHF
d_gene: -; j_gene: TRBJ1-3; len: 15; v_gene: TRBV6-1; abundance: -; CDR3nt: TGTGCCAGCAGTGAAGATAGGTACGGGGGAAACACCATATATTTT; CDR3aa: CASSEDRYGGNTIYF
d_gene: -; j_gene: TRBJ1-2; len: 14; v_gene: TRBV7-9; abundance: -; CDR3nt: TGTGCCAGCAGCCCCCAGGTCTTTAACTATGGCTACACCTTC; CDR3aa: CASSPQVFNYGYTF
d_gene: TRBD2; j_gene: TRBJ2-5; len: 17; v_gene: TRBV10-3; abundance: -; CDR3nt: TGTGCCATCAGTGAGCCTGGTACTAGCGGGGGGGCTGAGACCCAGTACTTC; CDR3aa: CAISEPGTSGGAETQYF
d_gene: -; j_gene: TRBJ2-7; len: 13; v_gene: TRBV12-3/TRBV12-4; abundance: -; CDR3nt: TGTGCCAGCAGTTTAGGAAGCGGGCACGAGCAGTACTTC; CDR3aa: CASSLGSGHEQYF
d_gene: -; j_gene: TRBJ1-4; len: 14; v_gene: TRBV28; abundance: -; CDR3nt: TGTGCCAGCAGTTCGATCGTAATAGATGAAAAACTGTTTTTT; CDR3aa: CASSSIVIDEKLFF
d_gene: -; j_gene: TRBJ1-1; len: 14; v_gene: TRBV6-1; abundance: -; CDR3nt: TGTGCCAGCAGTGATTTACAGGGAGACACTGAAGCTTTCTTT; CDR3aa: CASSDLQGDTEAFF
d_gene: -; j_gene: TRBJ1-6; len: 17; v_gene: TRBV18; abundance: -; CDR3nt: TGTGCCAGCTCACCACCGGTTCGGGGTACCTATGGATCACCCCTCCACTTT; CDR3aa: CASSPPVRGTYGSPLHF
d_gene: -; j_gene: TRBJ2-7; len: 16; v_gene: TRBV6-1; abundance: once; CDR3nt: TGTGCCAGCAGTGAAGCTCTCACATCCGGGGGCTACGAGCAGTACTTC; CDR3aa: CASSEALTSGGYEQYF
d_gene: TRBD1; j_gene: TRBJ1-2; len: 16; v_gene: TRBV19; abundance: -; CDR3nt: TGTGCCAGTACCTCCCTCAACGGTCTGACAGGGCGAGGCTACACCTTC; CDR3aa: CASTSLNGLTGRGYTF
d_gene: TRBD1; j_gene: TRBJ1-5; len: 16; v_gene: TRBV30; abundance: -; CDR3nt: TGTGCCTGGAGTATTCCCCGGACAGGGAGGGCTCAGCCCCAGCATTTT; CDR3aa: CAWSIPRTGRAQPQHF
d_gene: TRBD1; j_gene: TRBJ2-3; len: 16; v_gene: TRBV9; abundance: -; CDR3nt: TGTGCCAGCAGCGTAGGTGGGCAGGGGGGCACAGATACGCAGTATTTT; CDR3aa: CASSVGGQGGTDTQYF